The 26 T cell receptor beta chains listed next were all sequenced from one sample in a study of blood T cell repertoires in COVID-19. Clones were sequenced by immunoSEQ multiplex PCR, and TCRdb holds only the in-frame ones, with some missing. The sample has about 88,000 clones; 90% are singletons. The sample consisted of peripheral blood. The receptors shown here come from a man between 60 and 75 years old with acute or convalescent COVID-19.

The rearrangement joins TRBV28 to TRBJ2-7; D might be TRBD1 (5 bases). Germline V gene sequence: CDR1 MDHEN, CDR2 SYDVKM. The V and J ends lost 6 bases and 0 bases respectively, with 9 bases between them. The CDR3 loop spans 13 amino acids. CDR3 in amino acids: CASRVDNSYEQYF. CDR3 bases: TGTGCCAGCAGGGTGGACAACTCCTACGAGCAGTACTTC.

V and J are TRBV6-5 and TRBJ2-1, with D possibly TRBD2 on 7 matching bases. The CDR3 is 15 residues long. Trimming removed 10 bases from V and 7 bases from J, with 23 bases in between. Looked up from germline, CDR1 is MNHEY and CDR2 is SVGAGI. CDR3 sequence reads: CAISWSREGGNEQFF. The CDR3, as DNA: TGTGCCATCTCCTGGTCTCGAGAGGGGGGGAATGAGCAGTTCTTC.

The chain couples TRBV4-1 to TRBJ2-1; 8 nucleotides agree with TRBD2. The J segment lost 0 bases and the V segment lost 4 bases, leaving 11 bases of the junction unmatched. This CDR3 has 18 amino acids. Per the germline V gene, CDR1 is MGHRA and CDR2 is YSYEKL. In DNA, the CDR3 is TGCGCCAGCAGCCCAGTTGCCGGGAGGGGCGCCTCCTACAATGAGCAGTTCTTC. Translating it yields CASSPVAGRGASYNEQFF.

The chain recombines TRBV10-3 with TRBJ1-1; 10 positions match TRBD1. The CDR3 totals 16 residues. CDR1 is ENHRY and CDR2 is SYGVKD in the germline V gene. V dropped 0 bases and J dropped 4; count of bases not matched to a gene: 5. CDR3 bases: TGTGCCATCAGTGAGTCAGGGACAGGGGTTTTCACTGAAGCTTTCTTT. Protein product: CAISESGTGVFTEAFF.

About this clone: An end of the junction differs from the germline gene, which may be a read error. The rearrangement joins TRBV3-1 (or the pseudogene TRBV3-2) to TRBJ1-2; a weak D match, TRBD1 (5 bases). CDR1 and CDR2 from the germline V gene are LGHDT and YNNKEL (reference sequence). The CDR3 consists of 12 residues. CDR3 sequence reads: CASSPTLGRGIF. The CDR3 region has the DNA TGTGCCAGCAGTCCGACCCTGGGGCGTGGAATATTC.

The chain carries TRBV7-2 and TRBJ2-1; TRBD2 agrees at 8 bases. The length of the CDR3 is 16 residues. The V segment lost 1 base and the J segment 9 bases; nucleotides outside the gene matches: 11. The germline CDR1 and CDR2 sequences are SGHTA and FQGNSA. This CDR3 reads CASSLEGAGAGTEQFF. The CDR3 DNA reads as TGTGCCAGCAGCTTAGAGGGAGCGGGAGCTGGAACTGAGCAGTTCTTC.

The table lists this clone with a count of one. This rearrangement joins TRBV7-2 to TRBJ1-1; 8 positions match TRBD1. Germline V gives CDR1 SGHTA, CDR2 FQGNSA. CDR3 length equals 13 residues. Trimming took 3 bases from V and 11 from J; bases not matched to a gene: 8. CDR3 bases: TGTGCCAGCAGCTTTTGGACAGGGCCTTATGCTTTCTTT. It is translated as CASSFWTGPYAFF.

This clone was seen a single time. The chain recombines TRBV7-8 with TRBJ2-7; 11 bases line up with TRBD2. The length of the CDR3 is 14 residues. Germline lookup yields CDR1 SGHVS and CDR2 FQNEAQ. V gave up 3 bases and J gave up 3 bases; unmatched junction bases: 1. CDR3 coding DNA: TGTGCCAGCAGCTTTACTAGCGGGAGCTACGAGCAGTACTTC. Its protein is CASSFTSGSYEQYF.

The chain links TRBV7-2 to TRBJ1-1; 9 bases are a match to TRBD1. V lost 5 bases and J lost 4; bases outside the gene matches: 11. The CDR3 covers 16 residues. Germline V gene data show CDR1 as SGHTA and CDR2 as FQGNSA. The DNA of the CDR3 is TGTGCCAGCAGCACCCGAACAGGGGGCGCGGGCACTGAAGCTTTCTTT. This codes for CASSTRTGGAGTEAFF.

V usage is TRBV19 and J usage is TRBJ2-5; D perhaps matches TRBD1 (6 bases). Germline V CDR1 and CDR2: LNHDA, SQIVND (reference sequence). The CDR3 has 12 residues. The germline V and J ends were trimmed by 6 bases and 7 bases, with 12 bases remaining between them. The DNA of the CDR3 is TGTGCCAGTAGCATCGAACAGGGGACCCAGTACTTC. The encoded protein is CASSIEQGTQYF.

This clone has more than one count but fewer than ten. The chain links TRBV2 to TRBJ1-5; 7 bases map to TRBD1. CDR3 length equals 13 residues. V shed 8 bases and J 8 bases; nucleotides not matched to a gene: 9. Germline assignment: CDR1 SNHLY and CDR2 FYNNEI. CDR3 in amino acids: CASELTGSKPQHF. The CDR3 DNA reads as TGTGCCAGCGAATTGACAGGGAGTAAGCCCCAGCATTTT.

The V call is TRBV7-2, the J call TRBJ1-1, with D uncertain. V was cut by 3 bases and J by 0 bases, with 8 bases left in between. Germline loops: CDR1 SGHTA, CDR2 FQGNSA. This CDR3 is built from 14 residues. The CDR3 sequence is CASSFQALNTEAFF. Here the CDR3 DNA reads TGTGCCAGCAGCTTTCAGGCCTTGAACACTGAAGCTTTCTTT.

Turning to this clone: The limits of the CDR3 on the DNA are not certain, so only TCRdb's listed CDR3 is given. This sequence joins TRBV21-1 and TRBJ2-1; the table's D call, TRBD2, was not checked against the DNA. TRBV21-1 is tagged as a pseudogene. Including both end residues, the CDR3 is 20 amino acids long. CDR3 amino acids: CASSFVGSGSLAGERNEQFF.

This clone is a singleton in its sample. This chain joins TRBV11-2 and TRBJ2-6; D call uncertain. Per the germline V gene, CDR1 is SGHAT and CDR2 is FQNNGV. Trimming took 2 bases from V and 0 from J, leaving 8 bases between them. The CDR3 extends over 16 amino acids. The CDR3 reads CASSLWPNSGANVLTF. The CDR3 region has the DNA TGTGCCAGCAGCTTATGGCCGAACTCTGGGGCCAACGTCCTGACTTTC.

This clone was seen only a few times. This chain joins TRBV12-3 or TRBV12-4 and TRBJ1-4; 9 bases align to TRBD1. Losses at the gene ends were 9 bases for V and 8 bases for J; bases not matched to a gene: 4. The CDR3 is 12 residues long. The CDR3 sequence is CASRTGVEKLFF. CDR3 nucleotide sequence: TGTGCCAGTAGGACAGGGGTCGAAAAACTGTTTTTT.

Of note for this clone: Relative to the germline gene, one junction end is altered; a read error may explain this. The V gene is TRBV7-2, the J gene TRBJ2-7; 11 bases are shared with TRBD2. The CDR3 spans 13 residues. The germline gives CDR1 SGHTA, CDR2 FQGNSA. The CDR3 loop is CASSSYTSGSPPF. CDR3 DNA: TGTGCCAGCAGCTCTTACACTAGCGGGAGCCCCCCCTTC. Filled out from reference TRBV7-2 and TRBJ2-7, the complete variable domain reads GAGVSQSPSNKVTEKGKDVELRCDPISGHTALYWYRQSLGQGLEFLIYFQGNSAPDKSGLPSDRFSAERTGGSVSTLTIQRTQQEDSAVYLCASSSYTSGSPPFGPGTRLTVT.

This chain uses TRBV5-1 with TRBJ2-7, with a weak D call TRBD1 (6 bases). Germline loops: CDR1 SGHRS, CDR2 YFSETQ. The V end lost 4 bases, the J end lost 4 bases, and 9 bases lay between the germline ends. The CDR3 sequence is 12 residues long. As DNA, the CDR3 is TGCGCCAGCAGCGCGGACAGATACGAGCAGTACTTC. Translating gives CASSADRYEQYF.

This clone has more than one count but fewer than ten. The V call is TRBV7-2, the J call TRBJ2-7; perhaps TRBD2 as D (6 bases). Trimming stripped 0 bases from V and 3 bases from J, with 9 bases between. Germline V gene data show CDR1 as SGHTA and CDR2 as FQGNSA. The CDR3 runs 14 residues. The CDR3 loop is CASSLAGRSYEQYF. The CDR3 coding sequence is TGTGCCAGCAGCTTAGCGGGGAGGAGCTACGAGCAGTACTTC.

Here the CDR3 reads CAWSETHSNSPLHF. CDR3 DNA sequence: TGTGCCTGGAGCGAAACACATTCGAATTCACCCCTCCACTTT. This sequence joins TRBV30 and TRBJ1-6; D gene uncertain. The germline V and J ends were trimmed by 3 bases and 7 bases, with 13 bases remaining between them. CDR3 length: 14 residues. Germline lookup yields CDR1 GTSNPN and CDR2 SVGIG (reference sequence).

This chain connects TRBV28 to TRBJ2-7; D is unclear. CDR1 is MDHEN and CDR2 is SYDVKM in the germline V gene. V was pared by 6 bases and J by 3 bases, with 12 bases between. The CDR3 totals 13 residues. Written as DNA, the CDR3 is TGTGCCAGCAGCCCCACACCAGACTACGAGCAGTACTTC. Translated: CASSPTPDYEQYF.

This chain links TRBV9 with TRBJ2-7; possibly TRBD2 for D (6 bases). From germline, CDR1 is SGDLS and CDR2 YYNGEE. There are 15 residues in the CDR3. V gave up 4 bases and J gave up 3 bases, with 17 bases separating them. The CDR3 loop is CASSTETSAGYEQYF. CDR3 coding DNA: TGTGCCAGCAGCACTGAGACTAGTGCGGGCTACGAGCAGTACTTC.

The table lists this clone with a few counts. This chain uses TRBV29-1 with TRBJ2-3; 12 bases fit TRBD2. Trimming at V came to 5 bases and at J to 6 bases, leaving 6 bases not matched to a gene. CDR1 and CDR2 (germline): SQVTM, ANQGSEA. This CDR3 spans 14 amino acids. As DNA, the CDR3 is TGCAGCGTTTCGACTAGCGGGGGATTGGATACGCAGTATTTT. It is translated as CSVSTSGGLDTQYF.

The V call is TRBV7-2, the J call TRBJ2-3; D not resolved. Trimming left V 0 bases short and J 1 base short, with 8 bases between. The CDR3 totals 15 residues. Looked up from germline, CDR1 is SGHTA and CDR2 is FQGNSA. In DNA, the CDR3 is TGTGCCAGCAGCTTAGCTAGTGTTGGCACAGATACGCAGTATTTT. Protein product: CASSLASVGTDTQYF.

The chain carries TRBV7-6 and TRBJ1-1; D gene uncertain. CDR1 is SGHVS, CDR2 FNYEAQ, per germline. The CDR3 spans 15 residues. Trimming removed 5 bases at V and 5 bases at J, with 18 bases between. This CDR3 reads CASSPRTPLGTEAFF. The CDR3 DNA is TGTGCCAGCAGCCCCCGGACTCCTCTCGGGACTGAAGCTTTCTTT. Complete variable domain (other parts from reference TRBV7-6 and TRBJ1-1): GAGVSQSPRYKVTKRGQDVALRCDPISGHVSLYWYRQALGQGPEFLTYFNYEAQQDKSGLPNDRFSAERPEGSISTLTIQRTEQRDSAMYRCASSPRTPLGTEAFFGQGTRLTVV.

The V call is TRBV3-1 (or the pseudogene TRBV3-2), the J call TRBJ1-1; TRBD1 agrees at 8 bases. Germline assignment: CDR1 LGHDT and CDR2 YNNKEL (reference sequence). The CDR3 runs 15 residues. V was pared by 4 bases and J by 5 bases, with 9 bases of the junction left unmatched. CDR3 in DNA: TGTGCCAGCAGCCCTCGACAGGGGAGAGGGACTGAAGCTTTCTTT. Translating gives CASSPRQGRGTEAFF.

This clone was observed a single time. The J gene is TRBJ2-7, the V gene TRBV6-2 or TRBV6-3; 8 nucleotides agree with TRBD2. There are 17 residues in the CDR3. The junction had 7 bases not matched to a gene; V was cut back by 0 bases and J by 0 bases. The germline V gene has CDR1 MNHEY and CDR2 SVGEGT. For the CDR3, the DNA is TGTGCCAGCAGTTACTCGAACCGACTAGCGAGCTCCTACGAGCAGTACTTC. This translates into CASSYSNRLASSYEQYF.